These 20 T cell receptor beta chains were all obtained from the same sample, sequenced in a study of blood T cell repertoires in COVID-19. TCRdb keeps only in-frame clones here, not all; method: immunoSEQ multiplex PCR. Here the sample spans 60,000 to 65,000 clones, around 82% being singletons. The sequencing sample was made of peripheral blood. The receptors derive from a man aged 55 to 70 with COVID-19, enrolled during active disease.

V and J are TRBV6-1 and TRBJ1-3; TRBD1 is a possible D gene (6 bases). The CDR3 consists of 16 residues. V was shortened by 4 bases and J by 1 base, with 14 bases between the two germline ends. CDR1 is MNHNS and CDR2 is SASEGT in the germline V gene. The CDR3 here is CASSALLTGSGNTIYF. CDR3 coding DNA: TGTGCCAGCAGTGCCCTACTGACAGGTTCTGGAAACACCATATATTTT.

The genes are TRBV30 and TRBJ2-5; D perhaps matches TRBD2 (5 bases). CDR1 is GTSNPN, CDR2 SVGIG, per germline (reference sequence). V dropped 0 bases and J dropped 6 bases, with 8 bases sitting between them. The CDR3 has 12 residues. The CDR3 is CAWSVTRKTQYF. CDR3 DNA sequence: TGTGCCTGGAGTGTAACTAGGAAGACCCAGTACTTC.

This clone was observed once. The chain is built from TRBV30 and TRBJ2-2; maybe TRBD1 (7 bases). CDR1 GTSNPN and CDR2 SVGIG come from the germline V gene (reference sequence). V was cut by 1 base and J by 6 bases, with 9 bases left in between. This CDR3 is built from 13 residues. CDR3 nucleotides: TGTGCCTGGAGTGCCAGGGGGGCCGGGGAGCTGTTTTTT. Its protein is CAWSARGAGELFF. Variable domain in full (rest from reference TRBV30 and TRBJ2-2): SQTIHQWPATLVQPVGSPLSLECTVEGTSNPNLYWYRQAAGRGLQLLFYSVGIGQISSEVPQNLSASRPQDRQFILSSKKLLLSDSGFYLCAWSARGAGELFFGEGSRLTVL.

V gene TRBV2 combines with J gene TRBJ2-3; a possible D gene is TRBD2 (6 bases). Germline V CDR1 and CDR2: SNHLY, FYNNEI. V was clipped by 1 base and J by 5 bases, with 13 bases between them. This CDR3 contains 15 residues. The CDR3 loop is CASSEGWGVGDTQYF. For the CDR3, the DNA is TGTGCCAGCAGTGAAGGTTGGGGGGTTGGAGATACGCAGTATTTT.

The CDR3 sequence: CASSLGQGGSYEQYF. DNA of the CDR3: TGTGCCAGCAGTTTGGGACAGGGTGGGTCCTACGAGCAGTACTTC. The chain couples TRBV28 to TRBJ2-7; 9 bases fit TRBD1. V gave up 3 bases and J gave up 1 base; unmatched junction bases: 4. The CDR3 sequence is 15 residues long. Germline lookup yields CDR1 MDHEN and CDR2 SYDVKM.

The rearrangement links TRBV11-2 to TRBJ2-3; a possible D gene is TRBD2 (7 bases). In germline, CDR1 is SGHAT, CDR2 FQNNGV. The V gene lost 5 bases and the J gene lost 1 base, with 22 bases spanning the gap. There are 18 residues in the CDR3. DNA of the CDR3: TGTGCCAGCAGCAAACTCTTAGGGGGGGCCCTGGGCACAGATACGCAGTATTTT. Translating it yields CASSKLLGGALGTDTQYF.

The J gene is TRBJ2-6, the V gene TRBV11-3; 9 nucleotides line up with TRBD1. V trimming: 1 base; J trimming: 3 bases; junction bases outside the gene matches: 1. This CDR3 comprises 16 residues. The germline V gene encodes CDR1 SGHNT and CDR2 YENEEA. The CDR3 reads CASSLGDRVGANVLTF. In DNA, the CDR3 is TGTGCCAGCAGCTTAGGGGACAGGGTTGGGGCCAACGTCCTGACTTTC.

This chain connects TRBV6-2 or TRBV6-3 to TRBJ2-7; D possibly corresponds to TRBD2 (6 bases). Trimming left V 5 bases short and J 5 bases short, with 13 bases between. CDR3 length: 13 residues. Germline V gene data show CDR1 as MNHEY and CDR2 as SVGEGT. In DNA form, the CDR3 reads TGTGCCAGCAGTCCCGGGACTTCCGACGAGCAGTACTTC. This gives the protein CASSPGTSDEQYF.

The rearrangement joins TRBV30 to TRBJ1-6; D may be TRBD1 (6 bases). Looked up from germline, CDR1 is GTSNPN and CDR2 is SVGIG (reference sequence). V dropped 7 bases and J dropped 7 bases, with 14 bases sitting between them. This CDR3 region has 13 residues. The CDR3 is CALGGQRNSPLHF. CDR3 coding DNA: TGTGCCTTAGGGGGACAACGAAATTCACCCCTCCACTTT.

The V gene is TRBV29-1, the J gene TRBJ2-7; no clear D. The germline gives CDR1 SQVTM, CDR2 ANQGSEA. The ends were cut back, 1 base at V and 3 bases at J, with 4 bases in the middle. This CDR3 comprises 11 residues. The CDR3 coding sequence is TGCAGCGTTGAAGCGTTCTACGAGCAGTACTTC. Protein product: CSVEAFYEQYF.

About this clone: Other DNA sequences within the sample encode an identical CDR3. Written as DNA, the CDR3 is TGTGCCTGGAGTGTACCAGGGGGAGATACGCAGTATTTT. Amino acids: CAWSVPGGDTQYF. V gene TRBV30 combines with J gene TRBJ2-3; 7 bases map to TRBD1. The V gene end was trimmed by 0 bases and the J gene end by 5 bases; junction bases not matched to a gene: 2. The CDR3 totals 13 residues. Germline V CDR1 and CDR2: GTSNPN, SVGIG (reference sequence).

The rearrangement links TRBV11-3 to TRBJ2-3; possibly TRBD2 for D (5 bases). CDR3 length equals 15 residues. Trimming pared 5 bases from V and 2 bases from J, leaving 14 bases between. In germline, CDR1 is SGHNT, CDR2 YENEEA. The CDR3 is CASSTSYFYTDTQYF. CDR3 DNA: TGTGCCAGCAGCACTAGTTATTTCTACACAGATACGCAGTATTTT.

The chain carries TRBV29-1 and TRBJ1-4; no firm D call. The V end lost 6 bases, the J end lost 2 bases, and 7 bases lay between the germline ends. The CDR3 has 12 residues. The germline V gene has CDR1 SQVTM and CDR2 ANQGSEA. The CDR3 region has the DNA TGCAGCGTCTCGCGGACTAATGAAAAACTGTTTTTT. It specifies CSVSRTNEKLFF.

The chain has TRBV5-5 and TRBJ2-2; possibly TRBD2 for D (5 bases). Germline CDR1 is SGHKS and CDR2 is YYEKEE (reference sequence). Trimming took 2 bases from V and 2 from J, leaving 10 bases between them. This CDR3 is built from 15 residues. The CDR3 DNA is TGTGCCAGCAGCTTTGGACTTTACAACACCGGGGAGCTGTTTTTT. Protein: CASSFGLYNTGELFF.

The genes are TRBV19 and TRBJ2-1; TRBD1 matches at 11 bases. Germline trimming cut 9 bases from V and 4 bases from J; bases unmatched to any gene: 8. Per germline, CDR1 LNHDA and CDR2 SQIVND (reference sequence). The CDR3 sequence is 15 residues long. The CDR3 sequence: CASRLGTGGYNEQFF. The DNA of the CDR3 is TGTGCCAGCCGACTCGGGACAGGGGGTTACAATGAGCAGTTCTTC. The full variable domain, completed using reference TRBV19 and TRBJ2-1, is DGGITQSPKYLFRKEGQNVTLSCEQNLNHDAMYWYRQDPGQGLRLIYYSQIVNDFQKGDIAEGYSVSREKKESFPLTVTSAQKNPTAFYLCASRLGTGGYNEQFFGPGTRLTVL.

J is TRBJ2-7 and V is TRBV4-1; possibly TRBD2 for D (6 bases). The CDR3 runs to 16 residues. Deletions cut 1 base from V and 1 base from J, with 14 bases between. Germline V lookup: CDR1 MGHRA, CDR2 YSYEKL. CDR3 sequence: CASSQVEGLLSYEQYF. In DNA form, the CDR3 reads TGCGCCAGCAGCCAAGTAGAAGGACTACTTTCCTACGAGCAGTACTTC.

V usage is TRBV12-3 or TRBV12-4 and J usage is TRBJ2-3, with 9 bases lining up with TRBD1. J lost 8 bases, V lost 3 bases, and 3 bases had no gene match. The CDR3 has 13 amino acids. The CDR3 DNA reads TGTGCCAGCAGTTTGGGGACAGGGAGTACGCAGTATTTT. This codes for CASSLGTGSTQYF.

This clone occurred once. V and J are TRBV28 and TRBJ2-7; D is perhaps TRBD2 (7 bases). This CDR3 has 13 residues. In germline, CDR1 is MDHEN, CDR2 SYDVKM. V lost 6 bases and J 2 bases, leaving 11 bases between the germline ends. CDR3 in amino acids: CASRGGGTYEQYF. CDR3 bases: TGTGCCAGCAGGGGCGGGGGCACCTACGAGCAGTACTTC.

Points on this clone: It is likely a read error, because the conserved phenylalanine at the end of the CDR3 is missing. No DNA is shown, since the ends of the CDR3 on it are uncertain; the CDR3 is the one TCRdb lists. The V call is TRBV21-1, the J call TRBJ1-2. TRBV21-1 is marked as a pseudogene. Ends included, the CDR3 has 12 residues. The CDR3 sequence is CASSRGRLWLHL.

The chain uses TRBV30 and TRBJ1-6, with D tentatively TRBD1 (6 bases). V lost 2 bases and J 9 bases, leaving 11 bases between the germline ends. Germline CDR1 and CDR2: GTSNPN and SVGIG (reference sequence). The CDR3 length is 13 residues. Here the CDR3 reads CAWSLQGSSPLHF. The CDR3 DNA reads TGTGCCTGGAGTTTGCAGGGGAGTTCACCCCTCCACTTT.